The 4 T cell receptor beta chains in this list originate from one sample, sequenced in a study of CD8 T cells in ankylosing spondylitis. Whole-study findings and limits: Typical of ankylosing spondylitis blood, it appeared, was a TCR beta motif of about eight highly homologous variants.

Their recognized antigens are unknown. Each CDR3 protein gets one entry after TCRdb re-called the 5' RACE reads with MiXCR. Of fewer than 550,000 distinct CDR3 sequences in the sample, under 5.5% were seen once. The sequenced material came from blood, either unsorted or a sorted T cell fraction (not recorded which). These receptors came from a male donor with ankylosing spondylitis.

This clonotype was found a few times. The chain employs TRBV18 and TRBJ2-1, with 9 bases aligning to TRBD1. The V gene end was trimmed by 1 base and the J gene end by 6 bases; junction bases not matched to a gene: 1. The CDR3 totals 14 residues. Germline V gene data show CDR1 as KGHSH and CDR2 as LQKENI. The CDR3 reads CASSPRTGVNEQFF. The DNA for the CDR3 is TGTGCCAGCTCACCACGGACAGGGGTCAATGAGCAGTTCTTC.

The sample holds a few counts of this clonotype. The genes are TRBV9 and TRBJ1-2; possibly TRBD1 for D (5 bases). CDR1 and CDR2 (germline): SGDLS, YYNGEE. V dropped 6 bases and J dropped 3 bases, with 9 bases sitting between them. The CDR3 loop spans 12 amino acids. The CDR3 sequence: CASTRDDYGYTF. CDR3 nucleotides: TGTGCCAGCACCAGGGATGACTATGGCTACACCTTC.

Ten or more counts support this clonotype. The chain combines TRBV25-1 with TRBJ2-1, with D possibly TRBD2 on 6 matching bases. Per germline, CDR1 MGHDK and CDR2 SYGVNS. There are 16 residues in the CDR3. Trimming stripped 4 bases from V and 4 bases from J, with 17 bases between. The CDR3 sequence: CASSASGRLGYNEQFF. The CDR3, as DNA: TGTGCCAGCAGTGCCTCGGGGAGGTTAGGATACAATGAGCAGTTCTTC.

This clonotype was seen ten or more times. The V gene is TRBV5-1, the J gene TRBJ2-3, with no clear D. From germline, CDR1 is SGHRS and CDR2 YFSETQ. This CDR3 has 15 residues. V was clipped by 3 bases and J by 1 base, with 12 bases between them. CDR3 in DNA: TGCGCCAGCAGCTCTATCTCGGACGGCACAGATACGCAGTATTTT. It is translated as CASSSISDGTDTQYF.